This T cell receptor beta chain was identified during a study of shared T cell receptors in the human thymus. Germline V CDR1 and CDR2: MNHEY, SVGAGI. V lost 4 bases to trimming and J lost 3 bases, with 18 bases between them. This CDR3 is 16 amino acids long. Sequencing used immunoSEQ multiplex PCR; TCRdb keeps in-frame clones, though not all of them. The table lists 700,000 to 750,000 clones, approximately 83% of them singletons. A further study also used this sample, focusing on human thymus T cells. That study adds: The sample donors, healthy Finnish infants, were having corrective surgery for congenital heart defects. Thymus tissue for the work was resected from patients undergoing corrective heart surgery. Within thymic and blood repertoires, V and J gene usage appeared to be biased. Among unrelated individuals, related research reported thymic repertoires that overlapped highly.

This receptor was obtained from a girl under three years old with a congenital heart defect. The chain carries TRBV6-5 and TRBJ1-1, with D possibly TRBD1 on 6 matching bases. Source material: thymocytes. CDR3 region: CASSLKHREADTEAFF. Written as DNA, the CDR3 is TGTGCCAGCAGTTTAAAACACAGGGAAGCGGACACTGAAGCTTTCTTT.